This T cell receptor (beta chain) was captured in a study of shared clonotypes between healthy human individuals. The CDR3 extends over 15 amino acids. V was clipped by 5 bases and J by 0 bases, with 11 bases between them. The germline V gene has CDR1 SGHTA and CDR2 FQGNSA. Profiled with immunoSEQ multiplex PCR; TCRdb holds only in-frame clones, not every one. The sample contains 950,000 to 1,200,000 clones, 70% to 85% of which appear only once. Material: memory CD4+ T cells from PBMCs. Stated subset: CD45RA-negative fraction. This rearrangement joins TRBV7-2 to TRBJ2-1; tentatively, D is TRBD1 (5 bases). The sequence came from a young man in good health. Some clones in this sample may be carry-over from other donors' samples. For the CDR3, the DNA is TGTGCCAGCAGCGGCCGAACAGGCTCCTACAATGAGCAGTTCTTC. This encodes CASSGRTGSYNEQFF.